This T cell receptor (beta chain) was identified in a study of cytomegalovirus exposure and HLA in healthy donors. The study, taken as a whole, reports: The investigators catalogued 150 to 200 TCR beta chains as cytomegalovirus-associated.

As to this clone: Its antigen is currently unknown.

CDR3 length: 18 amino acids. Per germline, CDR1 MGHRA and CDR2 YSYEKL. The ends lost 10 bases at V and 5 bases at J; junction bases unmatched: 14. Profiled with immunoSEQ multiplex PCR; TCRdb holds only in-frame clones, not every one. The data hold 220,000 or so clones, with over 70% observed a single time. Sequencing was performed on PBMCs. J is TRBJ2-2 and V is TRBV4-1, with 15 bases lining up with TRBD2. This sequence originates from a woman in her twenties or thirties in good health and CMV-seropositive. CDR3 protein: CATSDGLAGGPRTGELFF. The CDR3, as DNA: TGCGCCACCTCCGACGGACTAGCGGGAGGGCCCAGAACCGGGGAGCTGTTTTTT.